This T cell receptor (beta chain) emerged from a study of pediatric ulcerative colitis (dated by TCRdb to the late 2010s). As for the study more broadly: Six or seven ulcerative colitis patients had pancolitis and two had left-sided colitis, with histology consistent with ulcerative colitis in all. From roughly 10 newly diagnosed, treatment-naive pediatric ulcerative colitis patients and a few non-IBD control children, paired blood and rectal samples were collected. By Pediatric Ulcerative Colitis Activity Index, two patients had mild disease, four had moderate disease and three had acute severe colitis.

The CDR3 numbers 16 residues from cysteine through phenylalanine. Solely the CDR3 DNA is kept, with 48 bases framed from the first base. From a lookup of the germline V gene, CDR1 and CDR2 are SGHVS and FNYEAQ. Deletion took 4 bases off V and 1 base off J, with a span of 16 bases between the germline ends. Before the diagnostic colonoscopy, none of the ulcerative colitis patients had been given immunosuppressive medication. Blood was sampled at the time of the colonoscopy. The Wizard kit (Promega) was used to extract genomic DNA from the blood and intestinal samples. Through the immunoSEQ TRB Survey service, multiplex V and J primers were used to amplify rearranged CDR3 beta regions from genomic DNA. To keep depth equal across samples, survey-level sequencing depth of up to 500,000 reads per sample was applied. The libraries were purified and pooled, then sequenced using Illumina technology. In the original analysis: Productive clonality, sample overlap, pairwise scatters, CDR3 beta length, V/D/J gene usage and productiveness were assessed with immunoSEQ online tools. Calculated diversity was defined as the number of unique rearrangements divided by total templates times 100, and Shannon and Simpson indices were additionally computed. For principal component analysis, Z-score normalized data were analyzed with the R prcomp function and the ggbiplot package. Morisita's index was used to quantify the clonal overlap between blood and rectum within each subject. Held by TCRdb, this immuneACCESS table contains in-frame sequences only and omits some clones. Under half of the omission traces to an unresolved V gene where checked; the cause of the rest is unknown. V, J and clone size derive from that table, while D and trimming were established from the DNA sequence. Across this sample there are around 65,000 clones, with 77% seen only once. About 5.2% of the sample belongs to the ten largest clones.

To note about this clone: This receptor's antigen is unknown. The input lacks base qualities; no much larger clone sits a single base away.

What the study reported, not specific to this receptor: For technical reasons, blood samples from a couple of patients gave substantially fewer templates, and these samples were excluded from the blood-rectal overlap analysis. Compared with controls, ulcerative colitis patients showed significantly higher autologous blood-rectal clonal overlap, a finding that suggests increased T cell trafficking to inflamed tissue. Because repertoires were derived from total lymphocyte DNA, patterns in rare subsets such as regulatory T cells may not have been reflected. A couple of rectal CDR3 clonotypes were detected in all ulcerative colitis patients and were not detected in any of the controls. Features of the rectal repertoire distinguished controls, mild-moderate colitis patients and acute severe colitis patients, and in acute severe colitis, rectal diversity was reduced because of clonal expansions. With only four individuals, the healthy control group was small.

The sequence joins TRBV7-6 to TRBJ1-1, and TRBD1 may be the D gene, going by 6 matching bases. Sequences were obtained from blood. This clonotype was obtained from a boy aged 5-17 years with moderate ulcerative colitis. The nucleotide sequence is TGTGCCAGCAGCTCAGCGGGGGGGCAGCGGAACACTGAAGCTTTCTTT. This yields the protein CASSSAGGQRNTEAFF.